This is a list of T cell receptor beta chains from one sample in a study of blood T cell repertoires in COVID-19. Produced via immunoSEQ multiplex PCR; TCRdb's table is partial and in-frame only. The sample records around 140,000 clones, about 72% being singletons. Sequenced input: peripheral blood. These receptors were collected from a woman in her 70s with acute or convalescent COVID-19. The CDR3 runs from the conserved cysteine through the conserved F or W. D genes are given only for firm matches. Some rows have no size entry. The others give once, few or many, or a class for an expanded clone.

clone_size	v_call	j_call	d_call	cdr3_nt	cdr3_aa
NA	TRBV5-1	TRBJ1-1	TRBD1	TGCGCCAGCAGCTTAAAGACAGGGGGAAACACTGAAGCTTTCTTT	CASSLKTGGNTEAFF
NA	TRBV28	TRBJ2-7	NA	TGTGCCAGCAGTCCCTCCCAAGCGGGTGCCTACGAGCAGTACTTC	CASSPSQAGAYEQYF
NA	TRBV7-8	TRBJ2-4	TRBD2	TGTGCCAGCAGCTTACGGGGGGAACTAGCCAAAAACATTCAGTACTTC	CASSLRGELAKNIQYF
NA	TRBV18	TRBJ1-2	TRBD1	TGTGCCAGCTCACCGGCCGGGACAGGGGTCAACTATGGCTACACCTTC	CASSPAGTGVNYGYTF
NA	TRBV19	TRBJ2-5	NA	TGTGCCACCTCATTATTTGGGGCAGGGGAGGAGACCCAGTACTTC	CATSLFGAGEETQYF
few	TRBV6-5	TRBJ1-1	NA	TGTGCCAGCAGTTTGCAGGGTGGCACTGAAGCTTTCTTT	CASSLQGGTEAFF
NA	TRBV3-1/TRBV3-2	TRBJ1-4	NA	TGTGCCAGCAGGTTTTTCTCTAATGAAAAACTGTTTTTT	CASRFFSNEKLFF
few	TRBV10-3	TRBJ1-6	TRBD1	TGTGCCATCAGTTTGACAGGGGAAAGGTCACCCCTCCACTTT	CAISLTGERSPLHF
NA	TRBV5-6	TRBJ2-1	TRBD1	TGTGCCAGCAGCGGGGACAGGGGTGAGCAGTTCTTC	CASSGDRGEQFF
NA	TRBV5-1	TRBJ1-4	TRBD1	TGCGCCAGCAGCGGATACGGGACAGGGGGAGAAAAACTGTTTTTT	CASSGYGTGGEKLFF
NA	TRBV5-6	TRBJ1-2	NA	TGTGCCAGCAACCGGCAGGGCCCCCTCGGCTACACCTTC	CASNRQGPLGYTF
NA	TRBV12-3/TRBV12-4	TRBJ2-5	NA	TGTGCCAGCACCAGCAGGGCCGGCGAGACCCAGTACTTC	CASTSRAGETQYF
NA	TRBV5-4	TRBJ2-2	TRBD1	TGTGCCAGCAGCCTTGAACCACCGGGACAGATAACGGCCGGGGAGCTGTTTTTT	CASSLEPPGQITAGELFF
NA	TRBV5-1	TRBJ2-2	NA	TGCGCCAGCTTCTTTGACACCGGGGAGCTGTTTTTT	CASFFDTGELFF
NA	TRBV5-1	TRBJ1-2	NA	TGCGCCAGCAGCTTCGACACTGAGGGCTACACCTTC	CASSFDTEGYTF
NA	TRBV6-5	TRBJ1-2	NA	TGTGCCAGCAGACTGGACATATTCGGCTACACCTTC	CASRLDIFGYTF
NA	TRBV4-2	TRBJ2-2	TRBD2	TGTGCCAGCCTCGGCCCTAGCGGGAGGTCCACCGGGGAGCTGTTTTTT	CASLGPSGRSTGELFF
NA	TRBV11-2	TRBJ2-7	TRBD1	TGTGCCAGCACGCGGTTCAATGCGGACAGGGCTATCTTCGAGCAGTACTTC	CASTRFNADRAIFEQYF
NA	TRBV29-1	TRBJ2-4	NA	TGCAGCGCAACTTCGGGGAACATTCAGTACTTC	CSATSGNIQYF
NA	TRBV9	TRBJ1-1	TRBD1	TGTGCCAGCAGCCCAACCGGGACAGGGGCCACTGAAGCTTTCTTT	CASSPTGTGATEAFF
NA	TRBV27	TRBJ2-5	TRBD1	TGTGCCAGCAGAGATCAGGGGGCTCGGGAGACCCAGTACTTC	CASRDQGARETQYF
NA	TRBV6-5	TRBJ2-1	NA	TGTGCCAGCAGGCGGGAACGGTTAGGGGAGCAGTTCTTC	CASRRERLGEQFF
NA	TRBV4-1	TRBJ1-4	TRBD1	TGCGCCAGCAGCCATCCAGGGGGGACCGGCGGTAATGAAAAACTGTTTTTT	CASSHPGGTGGNEKLFF
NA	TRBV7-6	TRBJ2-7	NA	TGTGCCAGCAGCCCGGACAGTTTTTCCTCCTACGAGCAGTACTTC	CASSPDSFSSYEQYF
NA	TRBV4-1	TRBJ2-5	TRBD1	TGCGCCAGCAGCCAAGATCCTACAGGGGGGCGAGAGACCCAGTACTTC	CASSQDPTGGRETQYF
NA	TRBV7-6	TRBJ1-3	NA	TGTGCCAGCAGCTTAAGCGCTGGAAACACCATATATTTT	CASSLSAGNTIYF
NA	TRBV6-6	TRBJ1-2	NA	TGTGCCAGCAGGCCCCCGGGGGGCGACTATGGCTACACCTTC	CASRPPGGDYGYTF
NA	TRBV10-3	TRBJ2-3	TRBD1	TGTGCCATCAGCACCGGGACAGGGTCATTTACAGATACGCAGTATTTT	CAISTGTGSFTDTQYF
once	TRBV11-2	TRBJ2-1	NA	TGTGCCAGCAATCCGGTGACTAGACGCGTCAATGAGCAGTTCTTC	CASNPVTRRVNEQFF
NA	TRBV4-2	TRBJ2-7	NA	TGTGCCAGCAGCCAAGATTACCAGGGGCAATACGAGCAGTACTTC	CASSQDYQGQYEQYF
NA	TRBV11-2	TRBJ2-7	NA	TGTGCCAGCAGCTGGGCCGGACAATCCTACGAGCAGTACTTC	CASSWAGQSYEQYF
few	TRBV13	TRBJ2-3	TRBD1	TGTGCCAGCAGCAGACTGGGACAGGGGGCAGCAGATACGCAGTATTTT	CASSRLGQGAADTQYF
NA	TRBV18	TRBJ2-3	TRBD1	TGTGCCAGCTCACCACTCCCCAAGACGGACAGGATAGATACAGATACGCAGTATTTT	CASSPLPKTDRIDTDTQYF
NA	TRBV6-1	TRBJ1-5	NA	TGTGCCAGCAGTGAAGGAGTAGAAAATCAGCCCCAGCATTTT	CASSEGVENQPQHF
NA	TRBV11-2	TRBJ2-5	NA	TGTGCCAGCAGCCAGAGGCCACCCTCGGGGGAGACCCAGTACTTC	CASSQRPPSGETQYF
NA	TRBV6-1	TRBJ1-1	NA	TGTGCCAGCAGTGATCCCTTTGGGACAATCGGGAACACTGAAGCTTTCTTT	CASSDPFGTIGNTEAFF
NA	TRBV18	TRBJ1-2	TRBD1	TGTGCCAGCTCACCCTCAGGGGGCGACTATGGCTACACCTTC	CASSPSGGDYGYTF
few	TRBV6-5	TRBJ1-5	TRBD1	TGTGCCAGCAGACGGACAGGGGGGCGCAATCAGCCCCAGCATTTT	CASRRTGGRNQPQHF
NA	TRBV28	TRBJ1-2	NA	TGTGCCAGCAGTTTAATCGCGGGGGCTGGCTATGGCTACACCTTC	CASSLIAGAGYGYTF
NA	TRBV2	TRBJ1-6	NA	TGTGCCAGCAGACCCGGGATCGCGGACTATTCACCCCTCCACTTT	CASRPGIADYSPLHF
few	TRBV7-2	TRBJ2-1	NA	TGTGCCAGCAGCTTCGGACAGTACAATGAGCAGTTCTTC	CASSFGQYNEQFF
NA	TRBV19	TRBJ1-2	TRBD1	TGTGCCAGTAGTACTCGCTCGGACAGGGAGTATGGCTACACCTTC	CASSTRSDREYGYTF
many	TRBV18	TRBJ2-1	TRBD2	TGTGCCAGCTCCTCCGGGGGGGGCGTATACAATGAGCAGTTCTTC	CASSSGGGVYNEQFF
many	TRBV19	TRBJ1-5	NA	TGTGCCAGTAGTATAGATGGGCACCCAGGTAAACCCCAGCATTTT	CASSIDGHPGKPQHF
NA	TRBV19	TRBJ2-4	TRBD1	TGTGCCAGTAGTATAGATGGGCCCGGGACAGGGGGTCCTGGTATAGCCAAAAACATTCAGTACTTC	CASSIDGPGTGGPGIAKNIQYF
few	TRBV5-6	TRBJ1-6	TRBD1	TGTGCCAGCAGCTTGGGTGGACAGGGGAATTCACCCCTCCACTTT	CASSLGGQGNSPLHF
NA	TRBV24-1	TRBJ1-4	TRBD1	TGTGCCACCAGTGATATCCGGACAGGGCCTGAAAAACTGTTTTTT	CATSDIRTGPEKLFF
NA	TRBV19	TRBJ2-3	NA	TGTGCCAGTAGCGCGGACAGTTACACAGATACGCAGTATTTT	CASSADSYTDTQYF
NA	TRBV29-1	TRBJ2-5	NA	TGCAGCGTCTCCCCTGCAGGGGTGGCAGAGACCCAGTACTTC	CSVSPAGVAETQYF
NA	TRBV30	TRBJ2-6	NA	TGTGCCTGGAGGCGGGTTGGGGCCAACGTCCTGACTTTC	CAWRRVGANVLTF
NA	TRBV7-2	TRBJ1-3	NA	TGTGCCAGCAGCTTAGTATCCACATTCAGGGGAAACACCATATATTTT	CASSLVSTFRGNTIYF
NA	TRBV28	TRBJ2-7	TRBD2	TGTGCCAGCAGTTTCACTAGCGGGACCCGTAACGAGCAGTACTTC	CASSFTSGTRNEQYF
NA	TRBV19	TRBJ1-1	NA	TGTGCCAGTGGGGCAGGCAATGAGGATTTTTCGGGTGAAGCTTTCTTT	CASGAGNEDFSGEAFF
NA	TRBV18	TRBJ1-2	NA	TGTGCCAGCTCACCTGACGGGGACTATGGCTACACCTTC	CASSPDGDYGYTF
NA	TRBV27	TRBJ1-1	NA	TGTGCCAGCAGTCTAGGGGTAGGGCGGAACACTGAAGCTTTCTTT	CASSLGVGRNTEAFF
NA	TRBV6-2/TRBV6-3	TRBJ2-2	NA	TGTGCCAGCAGTCTTCAGGGTGACGGGGAGCTGTTTTTT	CASSLQGDGELFF
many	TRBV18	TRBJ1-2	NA	TGTGCCAGCTCACCACTCAGACCGGGCGGGAACGACTATGGCTACACCTTC	CASSPLRPGGNDYGYTF
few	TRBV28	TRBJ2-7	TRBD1	TGTGCCAGCAGGACAGGGGGAACCTACGAGCAGTACTTC	CASRTGGTYEQYF
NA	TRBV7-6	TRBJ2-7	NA	TGTGCCAGCAGCCCTGGGGGGTGGGGATCCTACGAGCAGTACTTC	CASSPGGWGSYEQYF